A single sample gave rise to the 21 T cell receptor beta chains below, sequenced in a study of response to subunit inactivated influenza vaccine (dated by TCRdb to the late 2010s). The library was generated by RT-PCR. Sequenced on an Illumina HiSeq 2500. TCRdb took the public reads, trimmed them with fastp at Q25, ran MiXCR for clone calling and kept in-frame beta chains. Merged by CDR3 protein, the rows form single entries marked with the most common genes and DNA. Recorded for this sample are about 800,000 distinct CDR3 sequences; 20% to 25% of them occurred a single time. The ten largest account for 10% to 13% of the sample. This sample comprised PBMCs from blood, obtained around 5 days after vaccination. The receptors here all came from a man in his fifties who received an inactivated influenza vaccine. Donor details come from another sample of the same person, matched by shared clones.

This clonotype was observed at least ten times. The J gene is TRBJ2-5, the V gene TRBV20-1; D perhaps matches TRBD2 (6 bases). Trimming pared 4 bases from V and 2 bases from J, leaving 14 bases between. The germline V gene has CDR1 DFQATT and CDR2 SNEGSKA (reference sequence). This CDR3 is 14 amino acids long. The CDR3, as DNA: TGCAGTGCTACTATGGCGGGGCAGCAAGAGACCCAGTACTTC. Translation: CSATMAGQQETQYF.

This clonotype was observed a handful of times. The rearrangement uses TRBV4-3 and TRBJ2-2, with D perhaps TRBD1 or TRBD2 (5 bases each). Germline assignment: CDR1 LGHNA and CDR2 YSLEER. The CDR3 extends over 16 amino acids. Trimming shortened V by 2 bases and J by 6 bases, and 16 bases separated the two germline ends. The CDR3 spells CASSQFFGTPAGELFF. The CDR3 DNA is TGCGCCAGCAGCCAATTTTTCGGGACGCCTGCCGGGGAGCTGTTTTTT.

The DNA for the CDR3 is TGTGCCAGCAGTCAAGCGGGGGGGTTTGAGCAGTTCTTC. Translated: CASSQAGGFEQFF. The gene calls are TRBV7-9 and TRBJ2-1, with 10 bases lining up with TRBD2. V dropped 6 bases and J dropped 9; count of bases not matched to a gene: 5. The CDR3 is made up of 13 amino acids. CDR1 is SEHNR, CDR2 FQNEAQ, per germline (reference sequence).

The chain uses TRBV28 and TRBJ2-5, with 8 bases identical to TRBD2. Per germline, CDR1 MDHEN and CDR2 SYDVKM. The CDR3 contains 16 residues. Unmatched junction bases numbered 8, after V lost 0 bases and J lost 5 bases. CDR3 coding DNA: TGTGCCAGCAGTTTATGGGCGGGGGGTACGCGGGAGACCCAGTACTTC. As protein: CASSLWAGGTRETQYF.

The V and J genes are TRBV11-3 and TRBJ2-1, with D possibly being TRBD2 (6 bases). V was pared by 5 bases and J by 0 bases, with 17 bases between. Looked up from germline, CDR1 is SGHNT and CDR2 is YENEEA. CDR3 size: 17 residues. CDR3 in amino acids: CASSAGRLSSSYNEQFF. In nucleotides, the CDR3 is TGTGCCAGCAGCGCTGGGAGGCTCTCCAGCTCCTACAATGAGCAGTTCTTC. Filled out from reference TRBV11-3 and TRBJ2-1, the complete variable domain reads EAGVVQSPRYKIIEKKQPVAFWCNPISGHNTLYWYLQNLGQGPELLIRYENEEAVDDSQLPKDRFSAERLKGVDSTLKIQPAELGDSAVYLCASSAGRLSSSYNEQFFGPGTRLTVL.

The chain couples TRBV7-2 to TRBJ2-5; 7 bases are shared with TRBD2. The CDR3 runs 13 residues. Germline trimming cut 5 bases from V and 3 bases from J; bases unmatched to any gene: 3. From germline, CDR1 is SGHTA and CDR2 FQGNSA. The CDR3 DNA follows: TGTGCCAGCAGCCGCGGGGGAGAAGAGACCCAGTACTTC. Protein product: CASSRGGEETQYF.

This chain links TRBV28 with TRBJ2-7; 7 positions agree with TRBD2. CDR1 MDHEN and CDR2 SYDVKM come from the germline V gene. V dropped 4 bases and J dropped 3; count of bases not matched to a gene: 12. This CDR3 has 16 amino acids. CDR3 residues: CASSSGGGVSHYEQYF. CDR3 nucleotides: TGTGCCAGCAGTTCCGGGGGAGGGGTTTCCCACTACGAGCAGTACTTC.

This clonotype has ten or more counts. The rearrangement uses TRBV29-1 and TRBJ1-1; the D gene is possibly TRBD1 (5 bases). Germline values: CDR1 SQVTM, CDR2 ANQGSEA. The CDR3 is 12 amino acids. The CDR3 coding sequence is TGCAGTGGACATATCATGAACACTGAAGCTTTCTTT. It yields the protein CSGHIMNTEAFF. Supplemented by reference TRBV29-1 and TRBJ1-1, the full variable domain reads SAVISQKPSRDICQRGTSLTIQCQVDSQVTMMFWYRQQPGQSLTLIATANQGSEATYESGFVIDKFPISRPNLTFSTLTVSNMSPEDSSIYLCSGHIMNTEAFFGQGTRLTVV.

The CDR3 DNA reads as TGTGCCAGCAGTTACTCGACCCGGGGGGGCACAGATACGCAGTATTTT. As protein: CASSYSTRGGTDTQYF. The chain has TRBV6-5 and TRBJ2-3, with TRBD2 identical over 7 bases. The CDR3 has 16 residues. Trimming removed 0 bases from V and 1 base from J; junction bases left unmatched: 4. Germline V gene data show CDR1 as MNHEY and CDR2 as SVGAGI.

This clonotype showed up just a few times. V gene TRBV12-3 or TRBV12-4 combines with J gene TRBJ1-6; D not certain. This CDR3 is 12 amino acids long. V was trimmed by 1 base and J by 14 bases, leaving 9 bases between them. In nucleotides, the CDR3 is TGTGCCAGCAGTTTAGGGGGATCAGCCCTCCACTTT. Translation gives CASSLGGSALHF.

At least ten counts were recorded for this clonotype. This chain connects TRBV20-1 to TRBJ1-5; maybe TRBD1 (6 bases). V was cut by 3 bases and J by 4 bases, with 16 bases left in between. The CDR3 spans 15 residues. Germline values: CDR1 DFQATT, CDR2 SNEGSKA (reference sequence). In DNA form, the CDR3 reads TGCAGTGCTAGCCAGGGACACTGGGGAAATCAGCCCCAGCATTTT. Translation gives CSASQGHWGNQPQHF.

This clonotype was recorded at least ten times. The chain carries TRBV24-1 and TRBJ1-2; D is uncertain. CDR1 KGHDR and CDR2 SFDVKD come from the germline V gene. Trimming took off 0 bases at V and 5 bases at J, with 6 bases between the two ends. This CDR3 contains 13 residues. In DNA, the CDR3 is TGTGCCACCAGTGATTTGTACGGGTATGGCTACACCTTC. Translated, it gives CATSDLYGYGYTF.

CDR3 loop: CASSLEPGTEYFF. CDR3 coding DNA: TGTGCCAGCAGCTTGGAACCGGGGACAGAATATTTTTTT. The V call is TRBV7-9, the J call TRBJ1-4, with 7 bases identical to TRBD1. The CDR3 is made up of 13 amino acids. V dropped 3 bases and J dropped 17; count of bases not matched to a gene: 12. The germline V gene has CDR1 SEHNR and CDR2 FQNEAQ (reference sequence).

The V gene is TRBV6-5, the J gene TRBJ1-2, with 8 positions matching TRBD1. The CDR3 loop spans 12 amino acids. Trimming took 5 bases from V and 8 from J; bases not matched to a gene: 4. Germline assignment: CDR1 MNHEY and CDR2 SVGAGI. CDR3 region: CASSQGAWGYTF. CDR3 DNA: TGTGCCAGCAGTCAGGGGGCCTGGGGCTACACCTTC.

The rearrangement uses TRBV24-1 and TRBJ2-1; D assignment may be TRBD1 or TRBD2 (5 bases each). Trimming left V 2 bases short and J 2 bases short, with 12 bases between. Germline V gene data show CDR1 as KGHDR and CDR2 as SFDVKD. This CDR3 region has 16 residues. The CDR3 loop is CATSDSGTPTYNEQFF. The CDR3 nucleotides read TGTGCCACCAGTGATTCAGGGACGCCCACCTACAATGAGCAGTTCTTC.

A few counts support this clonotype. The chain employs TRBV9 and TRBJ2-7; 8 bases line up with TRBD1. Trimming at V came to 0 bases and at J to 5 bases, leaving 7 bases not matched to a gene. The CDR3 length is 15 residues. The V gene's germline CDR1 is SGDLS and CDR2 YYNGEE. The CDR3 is CASSVGGQGVHEQYF. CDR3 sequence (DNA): TGTGCCAGCAGCGTAGGTGGACAGGGAGTCCACGAGCAGTACTTC. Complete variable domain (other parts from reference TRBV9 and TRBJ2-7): DSGVTQTPKHLITATGQRVTLRCSPRSGDLSVYWYQQSLDQGLQFLIQYYNGEERAKGNILERFSAQQFPDLHSELNLSSLELGDSALYFCASSVGGQGVHEQYFGPGTRLTVT.

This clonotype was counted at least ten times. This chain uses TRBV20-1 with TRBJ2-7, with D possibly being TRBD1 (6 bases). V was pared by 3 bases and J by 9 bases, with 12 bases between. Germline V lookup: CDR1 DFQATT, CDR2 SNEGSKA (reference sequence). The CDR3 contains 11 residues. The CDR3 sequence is CSARVRGWQYF. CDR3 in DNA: TGCAGTGCTAGGGTCAGGGGCTGGCAGTACTTC.

In DNA form, the CDR3 reads TGCAGTGCTAGGTTGAGACTAGCGGGGGGGCCTTCAAATACGCAGTATTTT. This translates into CSARLRLAGGPSNTQYF. The V and J genes are TRBV20-1 and TRBJ2-3; 14 bases fit TRBD2. Germline loops: CDR1 DFQATT, CDR2 SNEGSKA (reference sequence). The CDR3 loop spans 17 amino acids. Losses at the gene ends were 3 bases for V and 7 bases for J; bases not matched to a gene: 12.

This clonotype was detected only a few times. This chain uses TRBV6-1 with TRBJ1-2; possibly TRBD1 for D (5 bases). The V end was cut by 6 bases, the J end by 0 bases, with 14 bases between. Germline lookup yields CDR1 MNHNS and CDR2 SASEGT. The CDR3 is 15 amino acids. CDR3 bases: TGTGCCAGCAGACCTGGACAAGAAGCTAACTATGGCTACACCTTC. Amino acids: CASRPGQEANYGYTF.

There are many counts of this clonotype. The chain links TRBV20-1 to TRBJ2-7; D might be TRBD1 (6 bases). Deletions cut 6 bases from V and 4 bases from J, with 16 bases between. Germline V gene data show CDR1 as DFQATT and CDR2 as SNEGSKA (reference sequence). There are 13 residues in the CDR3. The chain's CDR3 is CSAAIGTRYEQYF. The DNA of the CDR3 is TGCAGTGCCGCAATCGGGACAAGATACGAGCAGTACTTC.

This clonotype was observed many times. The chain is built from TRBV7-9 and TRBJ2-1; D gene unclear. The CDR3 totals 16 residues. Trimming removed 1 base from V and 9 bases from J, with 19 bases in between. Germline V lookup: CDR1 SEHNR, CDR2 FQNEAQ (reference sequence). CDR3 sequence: CASSLVVAAPVGEQFF. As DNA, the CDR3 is TGTGCCAGCAGCTTAGTCGTTGCGGCACCCGTTGGTGAGCAGTTCTTC.